This TCR beta chain comes out of a study of cytomegalovirus exposure and HLA in healthy donors. Study conclusions and caveats: TCR beta V segments were, for the most part, productive about 87% or about 30% of the time in an earlier analysis. TCR beta chain V- and J-gene trimming was linked, in a later analysis, to a missense variant in DCLRE1C.

With respect to this clone: Its antigen is not identified.

It was with 60 Vbeta and 13 Jbeta primers that the PCR ran. Clones were read by immunoSEQ multiplex PCR, and TCRdb kept only the in-frame ones, dropping some. The table shows 90,000 to 110,000 clones, with roughly 79% occurring only once. This sequence was found in a woman between 25 and 40 years old in good health and CMV-seronegative. What was sequenced was PBMCs.

This CDR3 reads CASSPTAGGTSYNEQFF. In nucleotides, the CDR3 is TGTGCCAGCAGCCCAACAGCGGGAGGAACCTCCTACAATGAGCAGTTCTTC. The J gene is TRBJ2-1, the V gene TRBV7-2; 9 bases match TRBD2. Germline CDR1 is SGHTA and CDR2 is FQGNSA. Unmatched junction bases numbered 8, after V lost 5 bases and J lost 0 bases. The CDR3 consists of 17 residues.